The rows below give T cell receptor beta chains drawn from one sample of a study of OX40 agonist ivuxolimab in advanced cancers. The data were produced by immunoSEQ multiplex PCR, yet TCRdb's version contains in-frame clones alone and is incomplete. The data show about 37,000 clones, with 92% seen just once and 25% to 35% held by the top ten. The material was CD4+ or CD8+ T cells sorted from blood, obtained in a trial of the OX40 agonist ivuxolimab. These receptors all come from an adult with an advanced solid tumor such as melanoma, head and neck, liver or kidney cancer. The CDR3 runs from the conserved cysteine through the conserved F or W. Expanded clones get a size class; other rows say once, few or many, or leave the size out.

>.|TRBV27|TRBJ1-4
CASSLFAVATNEKLFF
>.|TRBV11-2|TRBJ1-5
CASSPDGYSNQPQHF
>.|TRBV4-1|TRBJ2-7
CASSQESGGYEQYF
>.|TRBV5-6|TRBJ1-1
CASSLGEPYNTEAFF
>few|TRBV19|TRBJ1-2
CATSRRGDGANYGYTF
>.|TRBV27|TRBJ2-3
CASSLIGSTDTQYF
>.|TRBV27|TRBJ2-3
CASSPWTGDYTDTQYF
>.|TRBV6-8|TRBJ2-4
CASSGLADIAKNIQYF
>.|TRBV6-1|TRBJ2-3
CASSEIGGSTDTQYF
>.|TRBV5-1|TRBJ2-7
CASSVAGGYEQYF
>.|TRBV5-6|TRBJ1-2
CASSFGGLNYGYTF
>.|TRBV18|TRBJ1-5
CASSPPDSNQPQHF
>.|TRBV9|TRBJ2-7
CASSAGDSWVLRQYF
>.|TRBV11-2|TRBJ2-7
CASGGAGSPYEQYF
>.|TRBV5-6|TRBJ2-2
CASSLRTGYTGELFF
>many|TRBV5-6|TRBJ1-5
CASSLARGPGQPQHF
>few|TRBV2|TRBJ2-4
CASSDRAPAKNIQYF
>.|TRBV7-6|TRBJ2-5
CASSRRTTENGETQYF
>.|TRBV27|TRBJ2-3
CASSWDPLSTDTQYF
>few|TRBV28|TRBJ1-6
CASSQTNAGYSPLHF
>.|TRBV7-9|TRBJ2-7
CASSGTGDEQYF
>.|TRBV18|TRBJ2-2
CASSGAGNTGELFF
>.|TRBV2|TRBJ2-1
CASTRLVGSYNEQFF
>few|TRBV6-1|TRBJ2-1
CAIRYWASGSYEQFF
>.|TRBV23-1|TRBJ2-5
CASNRGTGTNRQREEFQETQYF
>.|TRBV5-1|TRBJ1-4
CASSSGRASNEKLFF
>.|TRBV5-3|TRBJ2-3
CARSLDRADTQYF
>.|TRBV28|TRBJ2-3
CASSLWSDTQYF
>.|TRBV4-3|TRBJ2-1
CASSAHQGYEQFF
>once|TRBV30|TRBJ1-1
CAWSEDNEAFF
>.|TRBV9|TRBJ2-7
CASSPRAGALAGYEQYF
>.|TRBV5-6|TRBJ1-2
CASTLGPLYGYTF
>.|TRBV25-1|TRBJ1-1
CASSEWAGVTEAFF
>.|TRBV28|TRBJ2-7
CASSITGQLYEQYF
>.|TRBV5-1|.
CASSPGTGGNYEQYF
>.|TRBV11-2|TRBJ2-1
CASSLRSGRGPEQFF
>.|TRBV13|TRBJ2-6
CASSQAWTGANVLTF
>.|TRBV5-6|TRBJ2-3
CASSLATGGNTDTQYF